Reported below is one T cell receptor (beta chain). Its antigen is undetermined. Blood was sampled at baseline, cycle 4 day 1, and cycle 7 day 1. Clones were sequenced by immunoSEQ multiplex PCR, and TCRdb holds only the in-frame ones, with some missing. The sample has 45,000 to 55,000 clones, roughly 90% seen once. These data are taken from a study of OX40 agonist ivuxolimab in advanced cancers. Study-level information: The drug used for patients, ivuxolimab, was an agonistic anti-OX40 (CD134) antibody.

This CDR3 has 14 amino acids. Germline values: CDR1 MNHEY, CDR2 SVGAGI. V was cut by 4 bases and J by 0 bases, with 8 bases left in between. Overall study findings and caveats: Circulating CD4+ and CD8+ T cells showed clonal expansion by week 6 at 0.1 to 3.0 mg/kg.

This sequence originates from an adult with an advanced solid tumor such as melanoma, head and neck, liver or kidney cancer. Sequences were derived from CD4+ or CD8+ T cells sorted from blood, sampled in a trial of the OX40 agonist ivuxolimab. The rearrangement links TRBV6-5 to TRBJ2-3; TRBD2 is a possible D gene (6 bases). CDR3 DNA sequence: TGTGCCAGCAGTTGGAGGGCCAGCACAGATACGCAGTATTTT. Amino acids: CASSWRASTDTQYF.